These 7 T cell receptor beta chains were all obtained from the same sample, sequenced in a study of PD-1 blockade in mismatch repair-deficient tumors. This sample's time point: roughly ten-day in vitro stimulation with candidate neoantigen peptide 5. Measured with immunoSEQ multiplex PCR; TCRdb has only the in-frame clones, and not every one. The sample consists of fewer than 18,000 clones, about 84% of them appearing once. These TCRs' antigens remain unknown. The specimen was cells cultured in vitro, collected from a patient treated with pembrolizumab. The receptors were gathered from an adult with mismatch repair-deficient cancer.

This sequence joins TRBV27 and TRBJ2-2; 11 nucleotides align to TRBD2. The CDR3 totals 17 residues. Germline CDR1 and CDR2: MNHEY and SMNVEV (reference sequence). J was trimmed by 4 bases and V by 3 bases; bases with no gene match: 7. The CDR3 protein is CASSFLAGGGSTGELFF. The CDR3 bases are TGTGCCAGCAGTTTTCTAGCGGGAGGAGGGTCCACCGGGGAGCTGTTTTTT.

CDR3 coding DNA: TGCAGTGTACCGGAGTACAATGAGCAGTTCTTC. The encoded protein is CSVPEYNEQFF. This chain joins TRBV20-1 and TRBJ2-1; no clear D gene. V lost 7 bases, J lost 4 bases, and 8 bases lay in between. The CDR3 contains 11 residues. Germline loops: CDR1 DFQATT, CDR2 SNEGSKA (reference sequence).

The V call is TRBV15, the J call TRBJ2-1, with unresolved D. Germline CDR1 reads LNHNV; CDR2 reads YYDKDF (reference sequence). V lost 5 bases, J lost 5 bases, and 10 bases lay in between. The CDR3 spans 13 residues. DNA for the CDR3: TGTGCCACCAGCTCCCGAGCGAACAATGAGCAGTTCTTC. The encoded protein is CATSSRANNEQFF.

The chain has TRBV29-1 and TRBJ2-1; a possible D gene is TRBD2 (7 bases). The CDR3 is 13 residues long. Germline lookup yields CDR1 SQVTM and CDR2 ANQGSEA. V was pared by 5 bases and J by 9 bases, with 17 bases between. CDR3 in amino acids: CSVKAGVRGEQFF. CDR3 DNA sequence: TGCAGCGTTAAGGCGGGAGTCAGGGGTGAGCAGTTCTTC.

V and J are TRBV7-9 and TRBJ2-7, with a possible D match to TRBD1 (6 bases). This CDR3 has 12 amino acids. Trimming took 6 bases from V and 6 from J, leaving 12 bases between them. CDR1 SEHNR and CDR2 FQNEAQ come from the germline V gene (reference sequence). CDR3 coding DNA: TGTGCCAGCAGTCCAGGGGAGCGCGAGCAGTACTTC. Its translation is CASSPGEREQYF.

The CDR3 nucleotides are TGTGCCAGTAGTATAGGCAGTGAAGCTTTCTTT. It yields the protein CASSIGSEAFF. The rearrangement joins TRBV19 to TRBJ1-1; D uncertain. V lost 1 base and J lost 7, with 4 bases in between. The germline V gene encodes CDR1 LNHDA and CDR2 SQIVND (reference sequence). This CDR3 is 11 amino acids long. The entire variable domain, with the rest obtained from reference TRBV19 and TRBJ1-1, is as follows: DGGITQSPKYLFRKEGQNVTLSCEQNLNHDAMYWYRQDPGQGLRLIYYSQIVNDFQKGDIAEGYSVSREKKESFPLTVTSAQKNPTAFYLCASSIGSEAFFGQGTRLTVV.

CDR3 in DNA: TGTGCCAGCAGTGAATTTGTAGGCAGGGTAGTTAATGAGCAGTTCTTC. It encodes CASSEFVGRVVNEQFF. V gene TRBV25-1 combines with J gene TRBJ2-1, with D perhaps TRBD1 (5 bases). The V end lost 1 base, the J end lost 7 bases, and 17 bases lay between the germline ends. Germline V CDR1 and CDR2: MGHDK, SYGVNS. This CDR3 spans 16 amino acids.